This is a list of T cell receptor beta chains from one sample in a study of cytomegalovirus exposure and HLA in healthy donors. Clones were read by immunoSEQ multiplex PCR, and TCRdb kept only the in-frame ones, dropping some. The table has more than 150,000 clones, approximately 84% seen once. Sequenced: PBMCs. The receptor source for this set is a boy between 10 and 17 years old in good health and CMV-seronegative. CDR3s include the opening cysteine and the closing phenylalanine or tryptophan. Each record gives: clone size, D gene, J gene, V gene, CDR3 DNA, CDR3 protein. D genes are given only for firm matches. Clone size is not always given. Where it is, it says once, few, many or a class for expanded clones.

>few|TRBD2|TRBJ2-7|TRBV29-1
TGCAGCGTTGAGGGGAGGGTGAACGAGCAGTACTTC
CSVEGRVNEQYF
>-|TRBD2|TRBJ2-3|TRBV27
TGTGCCAGCAGATTCAGCGGGGAGGGCGATACGCAGTATTTT
CASRFSGEGDTQYF
>-|-|TRBJ2-2|TRBV4-1
TGCGCCAGCAGCCAAGGGGGGGCGGGAGCTCCCGGGGAGCTGTTTTTT
CASSQGGAGAPGELFF
>-|-|TRBJ2-5|TRBV7-2
TGTGCCAGCAGCCTATCAGAGACCCAGTACTTC
CASSLSETQYF
>-|-|TRBJ2-7|TRBV5-1
TGCGCCAGCAGCAGTAGCTACGAGCAGTACTTC
CASSSSYEQYF
>-|TRBD1|TRBJ1-4|TRBV2
TGTGCCAGCAGAGTCCGGGACAGGGATGAAAAACTGTTTTTT
CASRVRDRDEKLFF
>few|-|TRBJ2-1|TRBV9
TGTGCCAGCAGCGTAGTGGGGGGAGATGGACGTGAGCAGTTCTTC
CASSVVGGDGREQFF
>-|-|TRBJ2-2|TRBV2
TGTGCCAGCAGTGCGGGGGAGGAGACCGGGGAGCTGTTTTTT
CASSAGEETGELFF
>-|TRBD2|TRBJ2-1|TRBV5-1
TGCGCCAGCAGGGAACTAGCGGGAGGTCGGAATGAGCAGTTCTTC
CASRELAGGRNEQFF
>-|-|TRBJ2-7|TRBV27
TGTGCCAGCAGTTTGGGGGCGAGCTCCTACGAGCAGTACTTC
CASSLGASSYEQYF
>-|-|TRBJ1-2|TRBV4-2
TGTGCCAGCAGCCAACCTAGGGGAACCAATGGCTACACCTTC
CASSQPRGTNGYTF
>once|-|TRBJ2-3|TRBV28
TGTGCCAGCAGCCTCCCAGGTGGGCAGTATTTT
CASSLPGGQYF
>-|TRBD2|TRBJ2-1|TRBV19
TGTGCCAGTAGGAGGGAGGGCATCTACAATGAGCAGTTCTTC
CASRREGIYNEQFF
>-|-|TRBJ1-6|TRBV30
TGTGCCTGGAATGGGGGCGCGGAAGGTTCACCCCTCCACTTT
CAWNGGAEGSPLHF
>-|TRBD2|TRBJ2-1|TRBV4-1
TGCGCCAGCAGCCAAGACCTAGTAGCGGGAGGTCCCCGTGAGCAGTTCTTC
CASSQDLVAGGPREQFF
>few|-|TRBJ1-5|TRBV6-5
TGTGCCAGCAGTGTCCAGGCGGGGAGCAATCAGCCCCAGCATTTT
CASSVQAGSNQPQHF
>-|TRBD2|TRBJ2-7|TRBV28
TGTGCCAGCACCCTAGCGGCCGCCGCCTACGAGCAGTACTTC
CASTLAAAAYEQYF
>-|-|TRBJ1-1|TRBV27
TGTGCCAGCAAGCTGCGCACTGAAGCTTTCTTT
CASKLRTEAFF
>-|-|TRBJ2-7|TRBV11-3
TGTGCCAGCAGCTTAGGACGAGACTCCGGCGAGCAGTACTTC
CASSLGRDSGEQYF
>-|TRBD1|TRBJ1-4|TRBV29-1
TGCAGCGTTCTAGACAGGGTCCCCGAAAAACTGTTTTTT
CSVLDRVPEKLFF
>once|TRBD1|TRBJ1-4|TRBV9
TGTGCCAGCAGCCGACAGGGGGCAGGGGAAAAACTGTTTTTT
CASSRQGAGEKLFF
>-|TRBD2|TRBJ2-1|TRBV9
TGTGCCAGCAGCGTGGGGGGGACGGGCGACAATGAGCAGTTCTTC
CASSVGGTGDNEQFF
>-|-|TRBJ1-4|TRBV6-5
TGTGCCAGCAAAGACAGGTTAAATGAAAAACTGTTTTTT
CASKDRLNEKLFF
>-|-|TRBJ2-1|TRBV5-6
TGTGCCAGCAGCTTGGTTTCGTTTAGTGCCTACAATGAGCAGTTCTTC
CASSLVSFSAYNEQFF
>-|TRBD2|TRBJ2-1|TRBV9
TGTGCCAGCAGCGGTAGCGGGAACAATGAGCAGTTCTTC
CASSGSGNNEQFF
>once|-|TRBJ2-6|TRBV19
TGTGCCAGCAAGGGGTACTCTGGGGCCAACGTCCTGACTTTC
CASKGYSGANVLTF
>once|-|TRBJ1-3|TRBV9
TGTGCCAGCAGCGTAGCTACCTCTGGAAACACCATATATTTT
CASSVATSGNTIYF
>-|-|TRBJ2-1|TRBV12-2
TGTGCAAGTCGCTTATGGGTGGCGGGGCGCAATGAGCAGTTCTTC
CASRLWVAGRNEQFF
>-|-|TRBJ1-3|TRBV15
TGTGCCACCAGCATCGTATTTGGAAACACCATATATTTT
CATSIVFGNTIYF
>-|-|TRBJ2-3|TRBV6-5
TGTGCCAGCCGCCGCGGCACAGATACGCAGTATTTT
CASRRGTDTQYF
>few|TRBD2|TRBJ2-5|TRBV6-1
TGTGCCAGCAGTGGACTAGCGGGGGGTCAAGAGACCCAGTACTTC
CASSGLAGGQETQYF
>-|-|TRBJ2-3|TRBV9
TGTGCCAGCAGCGTAGGACCTGGGGGGACAGATACGCAGTATTTT
CASSVGPGGTDTQYF
>-|TRBD2|TRBJ2-3|TRBV9
TGTGCCAGCAGCGTACTCGTCGGGGGGGCAGGCACAGATACGCAGTATTTT
CASSVLVGGAGTDTQYF
>-|TRBD2|TRBJ2-1|TRBV11-2
TGTGCCAGCGGGCCCAGAACTAGCGGAAACTACAATGAGCAGTTCTTC
CASGPRTSGNYNEQFF
>-|TRBD1|TRBJ1-5|TRBV7-2
TGTGCCAGCAGCCCACCGACCGGGACAGGGAGTTGGAATCAGCCCCAGCATTTT
CASSPPTGTGSWNQPQHF
>-|-|TRBJ2-6|TRBV6-5
TGTGCCAGCAGTTACAGAACTCTGGGGGCCAACGTCCTGACTTTC
CASSYRTLGANVLTF
>-|-|TRBJ2-5|TRBV7-6
TGTGCCAGCAGCTTACGTTGGGGGCAGAAGACCCAGTACTTC
CASSLRWGQKTQYF
>few|-|TRBJ2-3|TRBV7-6
TGTGCCAGCAGCTTAGCGTCCGTTAGCACAGATACGCAGTATTTT
CASSLASVSTDTQYF
>-|TRBD2|TRBJ2-1|TRBV9
TGTGCCAGCAGCACCGTCCCCGGGACTAGCGGGGCCAATGAGCAGTTCTTC
CASSTVPGTSGANEQFF